This TCR beta chain was retrieved from a study of blood T cell repertoires in COVID-19. Study as a whole: Samples taken during acute and convalescent COVID-19 were collected in the United States, Italy and Spain.

Profiled with immunoSEQ multiplex PCR; TCRdb holds only in-frame clones, not every one. The data hold roughly 97,000 clones, with 75% to 90% observed a single time. V was clipped by 4 bases and J by 10 bases, with 16 bases between them. The CDR3 is 14 residues long. The germline gives CDR1 LNHDA, CDR2 SQIVND (reference sequence). The origin of this receptor is a man aged 60 to 69 with acute or convalescent COVID-19. This rearrangement joins TRBV19 to TRBJ1-4; D remains ambiguous. Sequencing used peripheral blood. This CDR3 reads CASSTVPGGVKLFF. The DNA for the CDR3 is TGTGCCAGTAGTACAGTCCCCGGCGGTGTAAAACTGTTTTTT.